The next 12 T cell receptor beta chains were all read from a single sample in a study of response to subunit inactivated influenza vaccine. One entry per CDR3 protein, called by TCRdb with MiXCR from the RT-PCR reads. The sample lists hundreds of thousands of distinct CDR3 sequences, 9% to 15% occurring once. The sequenced sample was non-naive T cells sorted from PBMCs, obtained 14 to 15 days before vaccination. Receptor source: a middle-aged man who received an inactivated influenza vaccine.

This clonotype was seen more than once but under ten times. The chain is built from TRBV12-5 and TRBJ2-1; D possibly corresponds to TRBD2 (5 bases). V lost 6 bases to trimming and J lost 9 bases, with 12 bases between them. Looked up from germline, CDR1 is LGHNT and CDR2 is FRNRAP. This CDR3 spans 12 amino acids. The DNA of the CDR3 is TGTGCTAGTGGGCAGCCGGGGAGTGAGCAGTTCTTC. Its translation: CASGQPGSEQFF.

This clonotype has a count of ten or more. The V call is TRBV7-2, the J call TRBJ2-7; D call uncertain. The CDR3 spans 16 residues. Germline values: CDR1 SGHTA, CDR2 FQGNSA. Trimming took 4 bases from V and 6 from J, leaving 22 bases between them. The CDR3 region has the DNA TGTGCCAGCAGCTCAACATTGTGGGAAACGGGTGGCGAGCAGTACTTC. This gives the protein CASSSTLWETGGEQYF. The full variable domain, completed using reference TRBV7-2 and TRBJ2-7, is GAGVSQSPSNKVTEKGKDVELRCDPISGHTALYWYRQSLGQGLEFLIYFQGNSAPDKSGLPSDRFSAERTGGSVSTLTIQRTQQEDSAVYLCASSSTLWETGGEQYFGPGTRLTVT.

This clonotype was observed many times. This chain connects TRBV12-3 or TRBV12-4 to TRBJ1-5, with unresolved D. Trimming removed 0 bases at V and 0 bases at J, with 9 bases between. This CDR3 is built from 16 residues. The CDR3 sequence is CASSLAWQHSNQPQHF. DNA for the CDR3: TGTGCCAGCAGTTTAGCGTGGCAGCATAGCAATCAGCCCCAGCATTTT.

The V call is TRBV29-1, the J call TRBJ2-7; no reliable D call. The CDR3 runs 11 residues. The V gene's germline CDR1 is SQVTM and CDR2 ANQGSEA. Between the trimmed V and J ends, which lost 6 bases and 3 bases, there was a span of 9 bases. The CDR3 loop is CSVPPGYEQYF. Here the CDR3 DNA reads TGCAGCGTGCCCCCAGGCTACGAGCAGTACTTC.

The gene calls are TRBV12-3 or TRBV12-4 and TRBJ2-3; tentatively, D is TRBD2 (5 bases). The CDR3 consists of 12 residues. Trimming pared 4 bases from V and 9 bases from J, leaving 11 bases between. CDR3: CASSSTAETQYF. CDR3 sequence (DNA): TGTGCCAGCAGTTCCACAGCGGAGACGCAGTATTTT.

This clonotype was counted ten times or more. The CDR3 nucleotides are TGTGCCAGCAGCCCCGATCGGGGGGGCGAGCAGTACTTC. Amino acid sequence: CASSPDRGGEQYF. V gene TRBV27 combines with J gene TRBJ2-7; 8 bases align to TRBD2. V shed 6 bases, J shed 6 bases, and the junction held 7 bases outside the gene matches. Germline CDR1 reads MNHEY; CDR2 reads SMNVEV (reference sequence). This CDR3 is built from 13 residues.

This clonotype has more than one count but fewer than ten. CDR3 DNA: TGCGCCAGCAGCTTGGAGGCCAGGGGTAACTATGGCTACACCTTC. This translates into CASSLEARGNYGYTF. The gene calls are TRBV5-1 and TRBJ1-2; D perhaps matches TRBD1 (6 bases). Germline CDR1 SGHRS, CDR2 YFSETQ. The CDR3 is made up of 15 amino acids. V lost 0 bases and J 1 base, leaving 10 bases between the germline ends. Combining the CDR3 with reference TRBV5-1 and TRBJ1-2 gives the whole variable domain KAGVTQTPRYLIKTRGQQVTLSCSPISGHRSVSWYQQTPGQGLQFLFEYFSETQRNKGNFPGRFSGRQFSNSRSEMNVSTLELGDSALYLCASSLEARGNYGYTFGSGTRLTVV.

The J gene is TRBJ1-2, the V gene TRBV7-3; 7 bases are shared with TRBD1. The CDR3 spans 13 residues. V trimming: 5 bases; J trimming: 9 bases; junction bases outside the gene matches: 9. CDR1 SGHTA and CDR2 FQGTGA come from the germline V gene. CDR3 sequence (DNA): TGTGCCAGCAGCGACCGACAGGGAATAAGCTACACCTTC. Translated, it gives CASSDRQGISYTF. Complete variable domain (other parts from reference TRBV7-3 and TRBJ1-2): GAGVSQTPSNKVTEKGKYVELRCDPISGHTALYWYRQSLGQGPEFLIYFQGTGAADDSGLPNDRFFAVRPEGSVSTLKIQRTERGDSAVYLCASSDRQGISYTFGSGTRLTVV.

This clonotype showed up just a few times. The genes are TRBV11-2 and TRBJ2-7, with 9 bases aligning to TRBD1. The CDR3 consists of 13 residues. Looked up from germline, CDR1 is SGHAT and CDR2 is FQNNGV. The ends lost 5 bases at V and 12 bases at J; junction bases unmatched: 11. The CDR3 nucleotides are TGTGCCAGCAGCCCAACCCAGGGGACAGGGCCGTACTTC. Translation: CASSPTQGTGPYF.

This clonotype was found many times. CDR3 protein: CASSFTGPTAEQYF. DNA of the CDR3: TGTGCCAGCAGTTTTACAGGCCCAACGGCGGAGCAGTACTTC. The chain employs TRBV6-5 and TRBJ2-7, with D possibly being TRBD1 (5 bases). The CDR3 has 14 residues. Germline loops: CDR1 MNHEY, CDR2 SVGAGI. V lost 4 bases and J 7 bases, leaving 17 bases between the germline ends.

J is TRBJ2-5 and V is TRBV11-1, with TRBD2 matching 7 bases. Germline CDR1 is SGHAT and CDR2 is FQDESV (reference sequence). V was clipped by 1 base and J by 7 bases; unmatched bases: 18. The CDR3 is made up of 18 amino acids. The DNA for the CDR3 is TGTGCCAGCAGCTTAGAAGGTGTGGCTAGCGGTTTCATAGGGACCCAGTACTTC. Its translation is CASSLEGVASGFIGTQYF. Using reference TRBV11-1 and TRBJ2-5 for the parts outside the CDR3, the full variable domain is EAEVAQSPRYKITEKSQAVAFWCDPISGHATLYWYRQILGQGPELLVQFQDESVVDDSQLPKDRFSAERLKGVDSTLKIQPAELGDSAMYLCASSLEGVASGFIGTQYFGPGTRLLVL.

The chain uses TRBV14 and TRBJ2-1; 7 positions match TRBD1. The J segment lost 7 bases and the V segment lost 5 bases, leaving 8 bases of the junction unmatched. The CDR3 extends over 14 amino acids. Looked up from germline, CDR1 is SGHDN and CDR2 is FVKESK. The CDR3 DNA follows: TGTGCCAGCAGCTTCCTATTACAGGGGAATGAGCAGTTCTTC. Its translation: CASSFLLQGNEQFF.